This T cell receptor (beta chain) came from a study of graft-versus-host responses after intestinal transplantation. Study context: Each of the recipients got a multivisceral, liver-intestinal, or isolated intestinal transplant.

This clone has just one count. Its antigen is still unknown. Study-wide results and caveats: Allografts of patients with graft-donor T cell macrochimerism showed high graft-versus-host to host-versus-graft clone ratios. An association linked early post-transplant HvG declines with peak circulating GvH clone levels.

The protocol was immunoSEQ multiplex PCR, while the TCRdb copy is restricted to in-frame clones and leaves out a portion. Among around 11,000 clones, about 80% were seen once, and the ten largest hold approximately 11%. CDR1 is DFQATT and CDR2 is SNEGSKA in the germline V gene (reference sequence). The CDR3 sequence is 11 residues long. With 4 bases clipped from V and 7 bases from J, the junction kept 3 bases outside the gene matches. Graft tissue processing released intraepithelial and lamina propria lymphocytes. The sequence came from a human patient who received an intestinal transplant, so some T cells may come from the graft donor. Specimen: ileum tissue, collected 23 days after intestinal transplant. The chain couples TRBV20-1 to TRBJ1-1; 7 bases agree with TRBD1. CDR3 nucleotides: TGCAGTGCTACAGGGGGTGTTGAAGCTTTCTTT. Translated: CSATGGVEAFF.